Presented here are 9 T cell receptor beta chains from one specimen sequenced in a study of immune evolution from preneoplasia to lung adenocarcinoma. Sequenced by immunoSEQ multiplex PCR; TCRdb stores in-frame clones only, minus some. In the table there are 27,000 or so clones, approximately 74% of which are singletons. Material for sequencing was FFPE invasive lung adenocarcinoma tissue. The receptors were gathered from a person in their 60s with invasive lung adenocarcinoma. Some clones in this sample may be carry-over from other donors' samples.

This chain links TRBV10-1 with TRBJ2-1; 8 nucleotides match TRBD2. V shed 5 bases, J shed 7 bases, and the junction held 7 bases outside the gene matches. This CDR3 region has 14 residues. CDR1 and CDR2 from the germline V gene are WNHNN and SYGVQD (reference sequence). CDR3 sequence: CASSSSGRRNEQFF. The DNA of the CDR3 is TGCGCCAGCAGTTCGAGCGGGAGAAGGAATGAGCAGTTCTTC.

The rearrangement links TRBV6-1 to TRBJ2-7; maybe TRBD2 (6 bases). Deletions cut 2 bases from V and 0 bases from J, with 17 bases between. The CDR3 contains 17 residues. CDR1 and CDR2 from the germline V gene are MNHNS and SASEGT. This chain's CDR3 is CASSEIPGARGSYEQYF. CDR3 nucleotides: TGTGCCAGCAGTGAAATTCCGGGAGCCCGGGGCTCCTACGAGCAGTACTTC.

The chain employs TRBV19 and TRBJ1-5, with D unclear. The CDR3 has 14 residues. Germline CDR1 and CDR2: LNHDA and SQIVND (reference sequence). V was cut by 2 bases and J by 9 bases, with 14 bases left in between. The CDR3 bases are TGTGCCAGTAGTATACGGATCGAGGATCGGCCCCAGCATTTT. Translated: CASSIRIEDRPQHF. The full variable domain, with the rest looked up from reference TRBV19 and TRBJ1-5, is DGGITQSPKYLFRKEGQNVTLSCEQNLNHDAMYWYRQDPGQGLRLIYYSQIVNDFQKGDIAEGYSVSREKKESFPLTVTSAQKNPTAFYLCASSIRIEDRPQHFGDGTRLSIL.

This sequence joins TRBV10-2 and TRBJ2-2, with no clear D. Germline lookup yields CDR1 WSHSY and CDR2 SAAADI. Trimming removed 3 bases at V and 5 bases at J, with 7 bases between. This CDR3 spans 13 amino acids. This CDR3 reads CASSDSRTGELFF. The CDR3 nucleotides are TGCGCCAGCAGTGATAGTCGAACCGGGGAGCTGTTTTTT.

The chain has TRBV7-8 and TRBJ2-3; 8 positions match TRBD2. Looked up from germline, CDR1 is SGHVS and CDR2 is FQNEAQ. The CDR3 covers 16 residues. Trimming at V came to 3 bases and at J to 3 bases, leaving 8 bases not matched to a gene. The CDR3 DNA reads TGTGCCAGCAGCTTTCGACTAGCGTCCCGGACAGATACGCAGTATTTT. This translates into CASSFRLASRTDTQYF.

The chain couples TRBV2 to TRBJ2-1, with TRBD2 matching over 11 bases. The CDR3 totals 15 residues. Germline V gives CDR1 SNHLY, CDR2 FYNNEI. J lost 6 bases, V lost 4 bases, and 5 bases had no gene match. The CDR3 is CASSAPGTSGNEQFF. For the CDR3, the DNA is TGTGCCAGCAGTGCCCCCGGGACTAGCGGCAATGAGCAGTTCTTC.

The chain carries TRBV7-9 and TRBJ2-7; 9 bases are shared with TRBD1. The CDR3 length is 14 residues. Trimming took 3 bases from V and 7 from J; bases not matched to a gene: 7. Germline assignment: CDR1 SEHNR and CDR2 FQNEAQ (reference sequence). The CDR3 region has the DNA TGTGCCAGCAGCTTGGGGACAGGGAGGAAAGAGCAGTACTTC. Protein product: CASSLGTGRKEQYF.

V gene TRBV15 combines with J gene TRBJ1-2; TRBD1 aligns across 8 bases. V lost 5 bases and J lost 4; bases outside the gene matches: 6. The CDR3 loop spans 14 amino acids. Germline CDR1 LNHNV, CDR2 YYDKDF (reference sequence). The CDR3 region is CATSPGQVFYGYTF. The CDR3 DNA sequence: TGTGCCACCAGCCCGGGACAGGTCTTCTATGGCTACACCTTC.

V gene TRBV6-5 combines with J gene TRBJ2-1; TRBD1 matches at 12 bases. The J segment lost 8 bases and the V segment lost 7 bases, leaving 6 bases of the junction unmatched. This CDR3 is built from 14 residues. CDR1 MNHEY and CDR2 SVGAGI come from the germline V gene. As DNA, the CDR3 is TGTGCCAGCAAGGGGGACAGGGGGCTGTATGAGCAGTTCTTC. Residues: CASKGDRGLYEQFF.